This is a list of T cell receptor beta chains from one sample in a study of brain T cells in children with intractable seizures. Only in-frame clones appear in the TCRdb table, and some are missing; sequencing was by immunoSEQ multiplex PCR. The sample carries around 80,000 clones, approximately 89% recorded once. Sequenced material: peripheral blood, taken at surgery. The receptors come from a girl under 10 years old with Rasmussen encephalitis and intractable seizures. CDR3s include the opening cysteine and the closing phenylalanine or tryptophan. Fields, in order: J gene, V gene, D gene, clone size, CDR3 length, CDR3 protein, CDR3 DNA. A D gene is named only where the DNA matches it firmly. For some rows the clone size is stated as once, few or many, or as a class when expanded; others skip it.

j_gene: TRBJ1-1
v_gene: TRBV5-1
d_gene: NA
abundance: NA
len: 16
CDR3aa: CASSLGVGISSTEAFF
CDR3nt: TGCGCCAGCAGCTTGGGGGTCGGCATTTCGAGCACTGAAGCTTTCTTT

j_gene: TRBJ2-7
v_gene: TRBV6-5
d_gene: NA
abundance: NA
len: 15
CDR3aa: CASSLEDGVSYEQYF
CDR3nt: TGTGCCAGCAGTTTAGAGGACGGGGTCAGCTACGAGCAGTACTTC

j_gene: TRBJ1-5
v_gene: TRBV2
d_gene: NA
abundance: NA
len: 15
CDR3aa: CASSGRTDSNQPQHF
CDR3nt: TGTGCCAGCAGTGGGCGGACGGATAGCAATCAGCCCCAGCATTTT

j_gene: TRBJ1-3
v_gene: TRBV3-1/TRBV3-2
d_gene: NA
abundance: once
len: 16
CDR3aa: CASSQDLGTSGNTIYF
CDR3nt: TGTGCCAGCAGCCAAGACCTGGGAACCTCTGGAAACACCATATATTTT

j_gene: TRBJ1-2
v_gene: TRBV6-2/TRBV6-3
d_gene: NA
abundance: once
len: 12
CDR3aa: CASSFPYGGYTF
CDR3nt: TGTGCCAGCAGTTTCCCGTACGGAGGCTACACCTTC

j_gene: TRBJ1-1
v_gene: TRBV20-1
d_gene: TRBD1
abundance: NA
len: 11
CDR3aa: CSARTGTEAFF
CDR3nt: TGCAGTGCACGGACAGGGACTGAAGCTTTCTTT

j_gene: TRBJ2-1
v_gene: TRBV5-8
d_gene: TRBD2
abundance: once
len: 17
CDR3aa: CASSSPPVGGRPNEQFF
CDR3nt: TGTGCCAGCAGCTCCCCACCGGTGGGCGGGAGGCCAAATGAGCAGTTCTTC

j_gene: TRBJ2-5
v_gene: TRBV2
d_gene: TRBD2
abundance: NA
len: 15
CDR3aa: CASSSSGSLKETQYF
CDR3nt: TGTGCCAGCAGTTCTAGCGGGAGTCTAAAAGAGACCCAGTACTTC

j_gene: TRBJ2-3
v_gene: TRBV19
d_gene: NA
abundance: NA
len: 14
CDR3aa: CAAGAGVGGDTQYF
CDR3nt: TGTGCAGCCGGCGCGGGTGTGGGGGGAGATACGCAGTATTTT

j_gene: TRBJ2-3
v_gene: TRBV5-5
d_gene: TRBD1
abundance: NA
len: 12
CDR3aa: CASRLRDSTQYF
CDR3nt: TGTGCCAGCAGGTTAAGGGACAGTACGCAGTATTTT

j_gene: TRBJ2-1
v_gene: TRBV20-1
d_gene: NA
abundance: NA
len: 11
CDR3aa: CSAGAYNEQFF
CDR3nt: TGCAGTGCGGGTGCTTACAATGAGCAGTTCTTC

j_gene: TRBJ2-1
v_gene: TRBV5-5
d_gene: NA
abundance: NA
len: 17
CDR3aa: CASSSTLEADFRHEQFF
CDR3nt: TGTGCCAGCAGCTCCACGCTCGAGGCAGATTTCCGCCATGAGCAGTTCTTC

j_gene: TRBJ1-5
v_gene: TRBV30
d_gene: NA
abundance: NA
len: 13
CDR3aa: CAWSYDSNQPQHF
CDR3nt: TGTGCCTGGAGCTATGACAGCAATCAGCCCCAGCATTTT

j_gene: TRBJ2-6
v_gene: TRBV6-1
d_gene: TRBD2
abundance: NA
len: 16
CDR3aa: CASSVTGRSGANVLTF
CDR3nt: TGTGCCAGCAGTGTTACCGGGAGGTCTGGGGCCAACGTCCTGACTTTC

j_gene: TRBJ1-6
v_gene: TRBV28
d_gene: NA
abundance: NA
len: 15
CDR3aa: CASSLPPPPNSPLHF
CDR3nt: TGTGCCAGCAGTCTCCCCCCCCCTCCTAATTCACCCCTCCACTTT

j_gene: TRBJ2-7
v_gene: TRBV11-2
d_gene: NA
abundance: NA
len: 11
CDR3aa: CASSPGHEQYF
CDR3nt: TGTGCCAGCAGCCCGGGGCACGAGCAGTACTTC

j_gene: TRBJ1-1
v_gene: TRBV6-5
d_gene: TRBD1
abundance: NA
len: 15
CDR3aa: CASSRDRSPNTEAFF
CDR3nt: TGTGCCAGCAGCAGGGACAGATCCCCGAACACTGAAGCTTTCTTT

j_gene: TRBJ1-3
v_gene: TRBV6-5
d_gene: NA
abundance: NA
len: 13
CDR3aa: CASSYRAGNTIYF
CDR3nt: TGTGCCAGCAGTTACAGGGCTGGAAACACCATATATTTT

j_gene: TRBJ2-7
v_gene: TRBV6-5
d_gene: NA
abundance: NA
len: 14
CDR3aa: CASRTARTSYEQYF
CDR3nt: TGTGCCAGCAGGACAGCCAGAACTTCCTACGAGCAGTACTTC

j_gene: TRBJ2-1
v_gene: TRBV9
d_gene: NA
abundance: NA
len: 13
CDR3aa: CASSVLSDNEQFF
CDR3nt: TGTGCCAGCAGCGTACTTAGCGACAATGAGCAGTTCTTC

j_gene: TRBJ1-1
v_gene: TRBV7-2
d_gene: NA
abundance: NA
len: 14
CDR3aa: CASSLGGADTEAFF
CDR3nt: TGTGCCAGCAGCTTAGGGGGGGCCGACACTGAAGCTTTCTTT

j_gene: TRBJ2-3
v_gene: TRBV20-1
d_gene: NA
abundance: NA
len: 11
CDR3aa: CSASRTDTQYF
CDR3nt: TGCAGTGCTAGCCGGACAGATACGCAGTATTTT

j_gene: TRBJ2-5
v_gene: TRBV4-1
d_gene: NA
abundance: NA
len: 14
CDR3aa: CASSHNTGQETQYF
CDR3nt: TGCGCCAGCAGCCATAATACGGGGCAAGAGACCCAGTACTTC

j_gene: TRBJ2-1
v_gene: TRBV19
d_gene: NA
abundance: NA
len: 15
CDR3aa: CASSIQGHPYNEQFF
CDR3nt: TGTGCCAGTAGTATCCAGGGCCACCCCTACAATGAGCAGTTCTTC

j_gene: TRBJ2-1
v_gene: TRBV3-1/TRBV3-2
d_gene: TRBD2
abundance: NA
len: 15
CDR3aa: CASSQEGGASGGQFF
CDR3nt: TGTGCCAGCAGCCAAGAAGGTGGGGCTAGCGGGGGGCAGTTCTTC

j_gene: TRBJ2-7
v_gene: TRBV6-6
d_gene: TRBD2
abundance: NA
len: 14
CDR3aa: CASSLSGNSYEQYF
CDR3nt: TGTGCCAGCAGTCTAAGCGGGAATTCATACGAGCAGTACTTC

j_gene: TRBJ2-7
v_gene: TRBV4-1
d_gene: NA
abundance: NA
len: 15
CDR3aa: CASSQGPLLRYEQYF
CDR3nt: TGCGCCAGCAGCCAAGGACCCCTACTGAGGTACGAGCAGTACTTC

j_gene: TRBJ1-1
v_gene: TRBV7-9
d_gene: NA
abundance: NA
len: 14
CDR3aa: CASSSTDRGTEAFF
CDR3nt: TGTGCCAGCAGTTCTACCGACCGGGGGACTGAAGCTTTCTTT

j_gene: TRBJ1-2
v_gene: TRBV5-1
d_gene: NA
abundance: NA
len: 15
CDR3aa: CASSLGNNLNYGYTF
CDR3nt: TGCGCCAGCAGCTTGGGGAACAATCTAAACTATGGCTACACCTTC

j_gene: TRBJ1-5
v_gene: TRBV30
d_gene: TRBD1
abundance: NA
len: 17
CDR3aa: CAWSPPYGTVSNQPQHF
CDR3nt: TGTGCCTGGAGTCCGCCATACGGGACAGTGAGCAATCAGCCCCAGCATTTT

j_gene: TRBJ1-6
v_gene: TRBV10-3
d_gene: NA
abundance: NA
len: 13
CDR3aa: CAIGRSGDSPLHF
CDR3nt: TGTGCCATCGGGCGGAGCGGGGATTCACCCCTCCACTTT

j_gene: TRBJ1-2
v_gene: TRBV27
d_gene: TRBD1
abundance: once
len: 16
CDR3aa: CASSFSRTGGGSGYTF
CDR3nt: TGTGCCAGCAGTTTCAGCCGGACAGGGGGCGGTTCTGGCTACACCTTC

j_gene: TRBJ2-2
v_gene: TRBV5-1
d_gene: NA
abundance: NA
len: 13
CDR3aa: CASSPYRSGELFF
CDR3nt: TGCGCCAGCAGCCCCTACAGGTCCGGGGAGCTGTTTTTT

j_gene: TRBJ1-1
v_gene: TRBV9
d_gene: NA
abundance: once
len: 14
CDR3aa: CASSPRGGPTEAFF
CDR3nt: TGTGCCAGCAGCCCCCGCGGGGGGCCTACTGAAGCTTTCTTT

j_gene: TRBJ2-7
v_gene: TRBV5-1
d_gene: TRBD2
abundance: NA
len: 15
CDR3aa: CASSPAGGAPAEQYF
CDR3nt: TGCGCCAGCAGCCCCGCCGGGGGGGCCCCCGCCGAGCAGTACTTC

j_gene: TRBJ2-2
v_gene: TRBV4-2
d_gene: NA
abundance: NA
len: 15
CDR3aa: CASSQEPGGTGELFF
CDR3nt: TGTGCCAGCAGCCAAGAACCCGGAGGCACCGGGGAGCTGTTTTTT

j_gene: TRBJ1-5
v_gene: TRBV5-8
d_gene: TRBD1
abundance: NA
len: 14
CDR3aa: CASSLWDRGQPQHF
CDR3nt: TGTGCCAGCAGCTTGTGGGACAGGGGACAGCCCCAGCATTTT

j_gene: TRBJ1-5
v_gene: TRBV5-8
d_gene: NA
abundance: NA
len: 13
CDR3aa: CASSFRTSQPQHF
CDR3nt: TGTGCCAGCAGCTTCCGGACGAGCCAGCCCCAGCATTTT

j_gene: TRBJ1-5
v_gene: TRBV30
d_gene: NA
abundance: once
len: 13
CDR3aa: CAWSVQAGQPQHF
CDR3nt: TGTGCCTGGAGTGTACAGGCGGGCCAGCCCCAGCATTTT

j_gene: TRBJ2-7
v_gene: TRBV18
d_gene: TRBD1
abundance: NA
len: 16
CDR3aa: CASDSRYRDRYLEQYF
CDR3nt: TGTGCCAGCGACTCAAGATACCGGGACAGGTATTTAGAGCAGTACTTC

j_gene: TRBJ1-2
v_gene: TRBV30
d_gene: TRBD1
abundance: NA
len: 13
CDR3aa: CAWMDRNIYGYTF
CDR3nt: TGTGCCTGGATGGACAGGAACATCTATGGCTACACCTTC

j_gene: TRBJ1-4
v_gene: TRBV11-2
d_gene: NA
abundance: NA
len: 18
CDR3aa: CASSLRRGSVATNEKLFF
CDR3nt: TGTGCCAGCAGCTTAAGAAGAGGCAGCGTTGCAACTAATGAAAAACTGTTTTTT

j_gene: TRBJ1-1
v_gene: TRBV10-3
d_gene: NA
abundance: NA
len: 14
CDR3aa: CAISDVRVGTEAFF
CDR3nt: TGTGCCATCAGTGATGTCAGGGTCGGCACTGAAGCTTTCTTT

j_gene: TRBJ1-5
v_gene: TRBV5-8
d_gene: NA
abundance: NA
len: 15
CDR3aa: CASSLGRTRNQPQHF
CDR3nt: TGTGCCAGCAGCTTGGGCAGGACTCGTAATCAGCCCCAGCATTTT

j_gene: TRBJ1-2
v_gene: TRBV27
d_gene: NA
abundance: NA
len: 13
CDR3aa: CASSLSGGYGYTF
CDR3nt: TGTGCCAGCAGTTTATCAGGGGGCTATGGCTACACCTTC

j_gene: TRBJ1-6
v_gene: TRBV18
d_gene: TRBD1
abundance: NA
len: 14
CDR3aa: CASARDSLNSPLHF
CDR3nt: TGTGCCAGCGCCCGGGACAGCCTTAATTCACCCCTCCACTTT

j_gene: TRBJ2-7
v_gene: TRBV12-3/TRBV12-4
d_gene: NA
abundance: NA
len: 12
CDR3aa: CASSFTGYEQYF
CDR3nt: TGTGCCAGCAGTTTCACAGGCTACGAGCAGTACTTC

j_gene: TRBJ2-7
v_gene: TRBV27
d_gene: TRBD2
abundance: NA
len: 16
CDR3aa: CASSPPGLAIGYEQYF
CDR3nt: TGTGCCAGCAGTCCGCCGGGACTAGCGATCGGCTACGAGCAGTACTTC

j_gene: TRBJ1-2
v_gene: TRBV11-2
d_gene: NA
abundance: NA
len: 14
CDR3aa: CASSLAGYNYGYTF
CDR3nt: TGTGCCAGCAGCTTAGCCGGTTATAACTATGGCTACACCTTC

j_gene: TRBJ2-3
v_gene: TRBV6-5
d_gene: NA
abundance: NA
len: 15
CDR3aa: CASSPEFGLADTQYF
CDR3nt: TGTGCCAGCAGCCCCGAATTTGGGCTAGCAGATACGCAGTATTTT